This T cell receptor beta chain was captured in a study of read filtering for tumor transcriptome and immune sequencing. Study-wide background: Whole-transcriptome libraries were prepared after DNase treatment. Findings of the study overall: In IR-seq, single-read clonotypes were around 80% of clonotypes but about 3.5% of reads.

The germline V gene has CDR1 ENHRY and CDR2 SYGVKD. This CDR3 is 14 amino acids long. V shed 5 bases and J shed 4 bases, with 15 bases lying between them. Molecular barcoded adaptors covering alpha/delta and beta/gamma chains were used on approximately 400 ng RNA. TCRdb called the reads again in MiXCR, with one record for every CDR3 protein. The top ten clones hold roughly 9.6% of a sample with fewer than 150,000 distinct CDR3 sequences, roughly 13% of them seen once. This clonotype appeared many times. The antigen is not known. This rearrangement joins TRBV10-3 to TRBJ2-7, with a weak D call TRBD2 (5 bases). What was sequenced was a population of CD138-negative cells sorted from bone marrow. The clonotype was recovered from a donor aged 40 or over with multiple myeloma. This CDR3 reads CAISLEAAGYEQYF. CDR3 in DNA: TGTGCCATCAGTTTGGAGGCCGCCGGTTACGAGCAGTACTTC.